The 10 T cell receptor beta chains below come from one sample, sequenced in a study of shared clonotypes between healthy human individuals. Generated by immunoSEQ multiplex PCR, the TCRdb table keeps only in-frame clones and is missing some. The table lists roughly 850,000 clones, 96% of them singletons. It was CD45RO-negative cells, positively selected for CCR7, that made up naive CD8 cells, with terminally differentiated effector memory CD45RA+ cells excluded. The sequenced sample was naive CD8+ T cells sorted from blood. These receptor sequences come from a man younger than 40 in good health.

V usage is TRBV27 and J usage is TRBJ1-1; no definite D call. Trimming left V 2 bases short and J 7 bases short, with 14 bases between. CDR3 length: 14 amino acids. CDR1 and CDR2 (germline): MNHEY, SMNVEV (reference sequence). The CDR3: CASSLKGWLGEAFF. CDR3 nucleotide sequence: TGTGCCAGCAGTTTAAAGGGTTGGCTAGGTGAAGCTTTCTTT.

The V gene is TRBV27, the J gene TRBJ2-7; 8 bases map to TRBD2. The ends lost 6 bases at V and 7 bases at J; junction bases unmatched: 11. Germline CDR1 and CDR2: MNHEY and SMNVEV (reference sequence). The CDR3 totals 14 residues. The DNA for the CDR3 is TGTGCCAGCAGCGCCACTAGCGGTAGTAGTGAGCAGTACTTC. Its protein is CASSATSGSSEQYF.

J is TRBJ2-7 and V is TRBV11-2; D may correspond to TRBD1 or TRBD2 (5 bases each). Germline V CDR1 and CDR2: SGHAT, FQNNGV. The V end lost 4 bases, the J end lost 1 base, and 11 bases lay between the germline ends. The CDR3 length is 14 residues. The CDR3 sequence: CASSSRGGSYEQYF. DNA of the CDR3: TGTGCCAGCAGCTCCCGTGGGGGATCCTACGAGCAGTACTTC.

This chain uses TRBV5-4 with TRBJ2-7; D not resolved. V dropped 4 bases and J dropped 1 base, with 18 bases sitting between them. This CDR3 is 16 amino acids long. CDR1 and CDR2 (germline): SGHNT, YYREEE (reference sequence). CDR3 sequence (DNA): TGTGCCAGCAGCCCTGACCCCTCTGTACGATCCTACGAGCAGTACTTC. This gives the protein CASSPDPSVRSYEQYF.

This chain connects TRBV25-1 to TRBJ2-7; TRBD1 aligns across 11 bases. CDR3 size: 18 residues. Germline loops: CDR1 MGHDK, CDR2 SYGVNS. After removal of 2 bases from V and 3 bases from J, the junction contained 12 bases not matched to a gene. DNA of the CDR3: TGTGCCAGCAGTGAACATATTCCGCGGGACAGGGGGGTCTACGAGCAGTACTTC. The encoded protein is CASSEHIPRDRGVYEQYF.

The gene calls are TRBV29-1 and TRBJ1-2; tentative D call: TRBD1 (6 bases). Trimming pared 2 bases from V and 5 bases from J, leaving 15 bases between. CDR3 length equals 14 residues. Germline V gives CDR1 SQVTM, CDR2 ANQGSEA. CDR3 in amino acids: CSVEFAGAGYGYTF. The DNA for the CDR3 is TGCAGCGTTGAATTCGCAGGGGCCGGGTATGGCTACACCTTC. Complete variable domain (other parts from reference TRBV29-1 and TRBJ1-2): SAVISQKPSRDICQRGTSLTIQCQVDSQVTMMFWYRQQPGQSLTLIATANQGSEATYESGFVIDKFPISRPNLTFSTLTVSNMSPEDSSIYLCSVEFAGAGYGYTFGSGTRLTVV.

This chain uses TRBV2 with TRBJ2-7; D tentatively fits TRBD1 or TRBD2 (5 bases each). Germline V CDR1 and CDR2: SNHLY, FYNNEI. The CDR3 totals 15 residues. The DNA for the CDR3 is TGTGCGGCGTCGGGGCGAGACGGAGAGCCCTACGAGCAGTACTTC. Translation: CAASGRDGEPYEQYF. The complete variable domain, with remaining parts taken from reference TRBV2 and TRBJ2-7, reads EPEVTQTPSHQVTQMGQEVILRCVPISNHLYFYWYRQILGQKVEFLVSFYNNEISEKSEIFDDQFSVERPDGSNFTLKIRSTKLEDSAMYFCAASGRDGEPYEQYFGPGTRLTVT.

V and J are TRBV6-5 and TRBJ2-7; D is possibly TRBD1 (7 bases). The germline gives CDR1 MNHEY, CDR2 SVGAGI. The CDR3 loop spans 14 amino acids. V lost 2 bases and J lost 7, with 15 bases in between. The CDR3 region is CASSYKEGAGEQYF. Here the CDR3 DNA reads TGTGCCAGCAGTTACAAAGAGGGGGCGGGAGAGCAGTACTTC.

The CDR3, as DNA: TGTGCCAGCAGTGACTGGGCAGGTCATGTTACGCAGTATTTT. Protein sequence: CASSDWAGHVTQYF. This chain connects TRBV6-4 to TRBJ2-3; no clear D. The CDR3 sequence is 14 residues long. Germline loops: CDR1 MRHNA, CDR2 SNTAGT. The germline V and J ends were trimmed by 1 base and 8 bases, with 13 bases remaining between them.

Notes on this clone: Other DNA sequences of this sample code for an identical CDR3. This rearrangement joins TRBV19 to TRBJ2-7; a possible D gene is TRBD2 (5 bases). V was cut by 6 bases and J by 1 base, with 7 bases left in between. Germline V gives CDR1 LNHDA, CDR2 SQIVND (reference sequence). This CDR3 comprises 12 residues. DNA for the CDR3: TGTGCCAGTAGCGGCGGGTCCTACGAGCAGTACTTC. This sequence encodes CASSGGSYEQYF.